The entry below gives a single T cell receptor beta chain sequence along with its context. Its cognate antigen has yet to be identified. Per-base qualities were not stored, and no clone one base away is much larger. The data are from a study of blood T cell repertoires in COVID-19 (dated by TCRdb to 2018 to 2020). Looking at the study overall: The collaborator samples originated in the United States, Italy and Spain and spanned the acute and convalescent phases of COVID-19. The material from the prospective study consisted of cDNA or gDNA derived from T cells, B-cell-depleted T cells, or PBMCs. The dataset comprised deeply sampled blood TCRbeta repertoires from subjects exposed to, actively infected with, or recovered from COVID-19. The repertoires were released in a freely available public database intended as a resource for research on the immune response to SARS-CoV-2. Samples came from the ongoing ImmuneRACE study (first 160 participants) plus 1,254 subjects from 6 global collaborators. Nearly every sample came with metadata listing a de-identified subject ID, COVID-19 status, age in years and sex. HLA class I and class II types, where available, came from metadata supplied by the sample provider rather than from assay-based typing.

From V the trimming removes 6 bases and from J it removes 4 bases, while the gene matches leave 7 bases of the junction unaccounted for. The CDR3 runs 14 residues from the cysteine to the phenylalanine. Only the CDR3 region is kept as DNA, spanning 42 bases read in frame from base 1. Via the germline V gene, CDR1 is SNHLY and CDR2 FYNNEI. Findings and caveats that apply to the study as a whole: The amount of clinical and demographic metadata varied by source and participant and was provided uncurated.

Enrolling through a virtual design, the prospective study's participants ranged in age from roughly 18 to 89 years and lived across around 25 United States geographic areas. In the prospective study, cohorts were assigned on the basis of participant-reported clinical history obtained from a screening survey and a study questionnaire. ImmuneRACE Cohort 3 recovered participants were defined by two consecutive negative NP/OP PCR tests, healthcare professional clearance, or symptom resolution. In the prospective study, mobile phlebotomists collected whole blood, serum and a nasopharyngeal or oropharyngeal swab from each participant. Over a roughly 2-month period, participants in the prospective study had the option of providing additional blood draws and questionnaires. Before DNA extraction, prospective study blood samples were shipped either frozen or at room temperature. TCRbeta CDR3 regions were amplified from genomic DNA using the immunoSEQ Assay, a bias-controlled multiplex PCR. Per the authors' processing: The number of nucleated cells in each sample was estimated from the amplification of reference gene primers within the assay. To quantify the absolute abundance of each unique TCRbeta CDR3 rearrangement, sequence reads were collapsed and filtered. For each sample, productive Simpson clonality was calculated as the square root of Simpson's diversity index over productive rearrangements. TCRdb limited this immuneACCESS table to in-frame rearrangements with V and J called. A share of clones is missing; checked studies link under half to unresolved V genes, and the rest is unexplained. V and J calls and clone size are those listed in that table; D and trimming were worked out from the DNA. This sample gives 280,000 or so clones in total; approximately 83% of them show up just once. The top ten clonotypes cover 2.2% of the sample.

The material sequenced was PBMCs or T cells enriched from blood (not recorded which). The chain is made from TRBV2 and TRBJ2-3, and TRBD1 aligns with 7 junction nucleotides. The sequence was collected from a man younger than 40 who had recovered from COVID-19. The sequence in DNA is TGTGCCAGCAGCAGACAGGGCGGGTCAGATACGCAGTATTTT. The translation is CASSRQGGSDTQYF.